A selection of T cell receptor beta chains follows, all from one sample in a study of shared clonotypes between healthy human individuals. Profiling relied on immunoSEQ multiplex PCR, and the TCRdb table lists in-frame clones only, not all of them. Counted here are about 480,000 clones, around 79% occurring once; the ten biggest clones make up around 12%. The sample was PBMCs. These TCRs come from a middle-aged woman in good health. Some clones in this sample may be carry-over from other donors' samples. The CDR3 runs from the conserved cysteine through the conserved F or W. A D gene is named only where the DNA matches it firmly. Not every row has a clone size; where given, it reads once, few, many or a size class.

V	D	J	size	DNA	CDR3
TRBV6-1	.	TRBJ2-3	.	TGTGCCAGCAGTGAAGAAAGGTTTAGCACAGATACGCAGTATTTT	CASSEERFSTDTQYF
TRBV9	.	TRBJ2-5	few	TGTGCCAGCAGCGTAGAGGCCCAAAAAGAGACCCAGTACTTC	CASSVEAQKETQYF
TRBV7-9	.	TRBJ2-2	once	TGTGCCAGCAGTCGTCAAGGGGGGCTCGTAACCGGGGAGCTGTTTTTT	CASSRQGGLVTGELFF
TRBV30	.	TRBJ1-2	.	TGTGCCTGGAGTGCAGACAGCACCTATGGCTACACCTTC	CAWSADSTYGYTF
TRBV19	.	TRBJ1-5	.	TGTGCCAGTAGGACAAGTGAAGGGAGTCACCGCAATCAGCCCCAGCATTTT	CASRTSEGSHRNQPQHF
TRBV28	.	TRBJ1-1	.	TGTGCCAGCAGTTTGGGGCAGGGTGAAGCTTTCTTT	CASSLGQGEAFF
TRBV5-4	TRBD1	TRBJ1-3	many	TGTGCCAGCAGCTCCAGGGGGTCTGGAAACACCATATATTTT	CASSSRGSGNTIYF
TRBV6-4	.	TRBJ2-3	.	TGTGCCAGCAGTGAAGCCAGCACAGATACGCAGTATTTT	CASSEASTDTQYF
TRBV7-9	TRBD2	TRBJ2-7	.	TGTGCCAGCAGCTCTTTCGGGGGGGGGACTAGCGGGTCCCCCTACGAGCAGTACTTC	CASSSFGGGTSGSPYEQYF
TRBV10-3	.	TRBJ1-2	few	TGTGCCATCAGTGAGTCAGGGGGGGCCTACACCTTC	CAISESGGAYTF
TRBV9	.	TRBJ2-2	.	TGTGCCAGCAGCGTAGACCCGACCGGGGAGCTGTTTTTT	CASSVDPTGELFF
TRBV19	.	TRBJ1-1	.	TGTGCCAGTAGCACGACAGCGAACACTGAAGCTTTCTTT	CASSTTANTEAFF
TRBV5-8	.	TRBJ1-4	.	TGTGCCAGCAGGGAAATAGGCGGAAAACTGTTTTTT	CASREIGGKLFF
TRBV5-1	TRBD2	TRBJ2-1	.	TGCGCCAGCAGCTTGGTATTAGCGGGAGGTGGGAATGAGCAGTTCTTC	CASSLVLAGGGNEQFF
TRBV28	.	TRBJ1-2	.	TGTGCCAGCAGTCAGACCGGGACCTTCTATGGCTACACCTTC	CASSQTGTFYGYTF
TRBV30	TRBD1	TRBJ1-5	.	TGTGCCTGGAGTGTACGAGGGACAGGGTTGAGGAATCAGCCCCAGCATTTT	CAWSVRGTGLRNQPQHF
TRBV28	TRBD2	TRBJ2-3	.	TGTGCCAGCAGTTACACCAGCGGGAGCCGTGCAGATACGCAGTATTTT	CASSYTSGSRADTQYF
TRBV9	.	TRBJ1-3	once	TGTGCCAGCAGCGTAGCCGGGTCTACCTTTGGGCTCTCTGGAAACACCATATATTTT	CASSVAGSTFGLSGNTIYF
TRBV28	TRBD2	TRBJ2-1	.	TGTGCCAGCACTAGCGCCGGGACTAGCGGGGGAAATGAGCAGTTCTTC	CASTSAGTSGGNEQFF
TRBV6-4	.	TRBJ2-2	few	TGTGCCAGCAGTGCCCAGACCGATACCGGGGAGCTGTTTTTT	CASSAQTDTGELFF
TRBV28	.	TRBJ1-2	.	TGTGCCAGCAGTATTCGTGTCCCAATTGGCTACACCTTC	CASSIRVPIGYTF
TRBV27	TRBD2	TRBJ2-7	.	TGTGCCAGCAGTTTCTTCTCGGGGGGATTTGCCTACGAGCAGTACTTC	CASSFFSGGFAYEQYF
TRBV11-2	TRBD2	TRBJ2-1	.	TGTGCCAGCAGCGTAGCGGGACTAGCCAATGAGCAGTTCTTC	CASSVAGLANEQFF
TRBV7-2	TRBD2	TRBJ2-7	few	TGTGCCAGCAGCTTAGCGCGTACTAGCGCCCGGTACGAGCAGTACTTC	CASSLARTSARYEQYF
TRBV6-5	TRBD2	TRBJ2-1	.	TGTGCCAGCAGTTACGTGGGTCTAGCGGGACTTCAGCAGTTCTTC	CASSYVGLAGLQQFF
TRBV28	.	TRBJ1-2	.	TGTGCCAGCAGTTTAACAGCTGCCAAAACGGATGGCTACACCTTC	CASSLTAAKTDGYTF
TRBV15	.	TRBJ1-5	.	TGTGCCACCAGCAGACACGGACAGAATCAGCCCCAGCATTTT	CATSRHGQNQPQHF
TRBV12-5	.	TRBJ2-3	.	TGTGCTAGTGCCCTATCCCTCTTGATGGGACGGGGAGATACGCAGTATTTT	CASALSLLMGRGDTQYF
TRBV7-8	.	TRBJ1-2	.	TGTGCCAGCAGCTTTAGGGTTCCCGGACCACCTAACTATGGCTACACCTTC	CASSFRVPGPPNYGYTF
TRBV7-2	.	TRBJ2-2	.	TGTGCCAGCAGCTCCCCGCGGGTTGGGGAGCTGTTTTTT	CASSSPRVGELFF
TRBV12-1	.	TRBJ1-5	once	TGTGCCAGCAGCCCCAATCCCCGGACAGGAAATCAGCCCCAGCATTTT	CASSPNPRTGNQPQHF
TRBV5-6	.	TRBJ1-2	.	TGTGCCAGCAGCTTGGTACAGACTGCTAACTATGGCTACACCTTC	CASSLVQTANYGYTF
TRBV2	TRBD2	TRBJ2-5	.	TGTGCCAGCAGTGGGACTAGCGGGAGGGAGACCCAGTACTTC	CASSGTSGRETQYF
TRBV15	.	TRBJ2-7	.	TGTGCCACCAGCAGAGATCCAGGGGCTACCTACGAGCAGTACTTC	CATSRDPGATYEQYF
TRBV7-7	TRBD2	TRBJ2-5	once	TGTGCTAGCAGCTTAGCGGGAGCGGGAGAAGAGACCCAGTACTTC	CASSLAGAGEETQYF
TRBV5-1	.	TRBJ2-1	.	TGCGCCAGCAGCTTGGCCAGCGTCTCCTACAATGAGCAGTTCTTC	CASSLASVSYNEQFF
TRBV19	TRBD1	TRBJ1-2	.	TGTGCCAGTAGTATCACCACAGGGGTAAACGGCTATGGCTACACCTTC	CASSITTGVNGYGYTF
TRBV6-6	TRBD1	TRBJ1-1	.	TGTGCCAGCAGTTACTCTAACAGGGGGAACACTGAAGCTTTCTTT	CASSYSNRGNTEAFF
TRBV2	.	TRBJ2-3	.	TGTGCCAGCAGTGGGACCACAGATACGCAGTATTTT	CASSGTTDTQYF
TRBV15	TRBD2	TRBJ2-5	.	TGTGCCACCAGCGGTGGGAAGGCGACTAGCGGGACGCGGGAGACCCAGTACTTC	CATSGGKATSGTRETQYF
TRBV29-1	TRBD2	TRBJ2-7	.	TGCAGCGTTATAACCTTAAAAGGACTAGCGGGAGGATTCTCCTACGAGCAGTACTTC	CSVITLKGLAGGFSYEQYF
TRBV15	TRBD1	TRBJ2-6	.	TGTGCCACCAGCAGACACCCGGGACAGGGGTTCTCTGGGGCCAACGTCCTGACTTTC	CATSRHPGQGFSGANVLTF
TRBV27	.	TRBJ1-2	.	TGTGCCAGCAGTTTTAGGCAGGGCCTTGGGGACACCTTC	CASSFRQGLGDTF
TRBV4-2	TRBD2	TRBJ2-7	.	TGTGCCAGCAGCCAAGATGGTGGAACGGGAGGGTACGAGCAGTACTTC	CASSQDGGTGGYEQYF